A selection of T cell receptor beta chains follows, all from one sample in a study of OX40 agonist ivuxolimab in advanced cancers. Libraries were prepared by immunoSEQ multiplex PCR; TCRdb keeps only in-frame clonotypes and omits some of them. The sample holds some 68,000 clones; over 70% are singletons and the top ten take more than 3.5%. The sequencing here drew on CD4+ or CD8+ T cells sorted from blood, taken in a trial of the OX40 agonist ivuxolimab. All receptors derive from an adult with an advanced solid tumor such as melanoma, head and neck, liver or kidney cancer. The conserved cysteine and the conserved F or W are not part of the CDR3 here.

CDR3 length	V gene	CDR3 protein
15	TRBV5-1	ASSLVVSGSGANVLT
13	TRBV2	ASSESRGRLETQY
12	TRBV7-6	ASSVDRLNTEAF
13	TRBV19	ASSIEGLRNQPQH
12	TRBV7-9	ASSPSTGNTEAF
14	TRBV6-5	ASSYESLANTGELF
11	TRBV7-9	ASSFAAYNEQF
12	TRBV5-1	ASSLSGDNSPLH
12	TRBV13	ASSLGQAGSPIY
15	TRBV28	ASSSPQAGSGGDTQY
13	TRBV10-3	AISRGLAGINEQF
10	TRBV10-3	AISERDSGYT
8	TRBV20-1	SDRISIQY
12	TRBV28	ASSTWTAHSPLH
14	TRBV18	ASSPLDPESGNTIY
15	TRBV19	ASTSRAGTSGGNEQF
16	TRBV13	ASRVGGPGELAKNIQY
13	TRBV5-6	ASSLGQGEENIQY
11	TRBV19	ASSGDSTDTQY
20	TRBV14	ASSLTPSGLDQWHRGLETQY
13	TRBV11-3	ASSLGPRGNTEAF
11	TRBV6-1	ASRDRIDQPQH
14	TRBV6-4	ASSDGPGIGNYGYT
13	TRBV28	ASSRAAQPNTEAF
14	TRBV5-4	ASSLDLAGGTWELF
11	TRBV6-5	ASTYSVNTEAF
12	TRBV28	ASSSWTGQETQY